This T cell receptor (beta chain) comes out of a study of a mutant IDH1 vaccine in newly diagnosed glioma. General study points: Immune responses induced by the vaccine were seen in less than 95% of patients, spanning multiple MHC alleles.

Data came from immunoSEQ multiplex PCR; TCRdb stores just in-frame clones and leaves some out. The table records about 92,000 clones, around four fifths of them present only once. Notes on this clone: Its antigen remains unknown.

Trimming took off 3 bases at V and 1 base at J, with 9 bases between the two ends. CDR1 and CDR2 (germline): KGHSH, LQKENI. This CDR3 comprises 14 residues. Documented time point: baseline, week 1 (first vaccination visit). The sample's treatment: pre-vaccination baseline after standard-of-care therapy. The sample consisted of PBMCs, taken from a glioma patient treated with radiotherapy, temozolomide or both. The clonotype comes from a woman aged 45-65 years with glioma. This rearrangement joins TRBV18 to TRBJ1-1; the D gene is possibly TRBD1 (6 bases). This chain's CDR3 is CASSPDSQNTEAFF. The DNA for the CDR3 is TGTGCCAGCTCACCGGACAGCCAGAACACTGAAGCTTTCTTT.